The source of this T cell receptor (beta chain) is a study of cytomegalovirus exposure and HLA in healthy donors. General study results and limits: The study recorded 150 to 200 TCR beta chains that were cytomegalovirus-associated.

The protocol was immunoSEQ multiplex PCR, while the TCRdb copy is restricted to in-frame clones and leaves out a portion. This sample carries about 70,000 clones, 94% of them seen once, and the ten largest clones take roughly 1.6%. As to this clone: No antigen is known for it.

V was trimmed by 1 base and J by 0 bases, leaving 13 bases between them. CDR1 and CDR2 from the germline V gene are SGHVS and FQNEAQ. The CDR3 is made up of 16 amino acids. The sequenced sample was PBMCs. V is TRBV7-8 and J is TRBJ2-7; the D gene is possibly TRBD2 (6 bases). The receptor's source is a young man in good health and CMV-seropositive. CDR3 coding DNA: TGTGCCAGCAGCTTAGAATCGAGCGGGTTCTCCTACGAGCAGTACTTC. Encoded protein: CASSLESSGFSYEQYF.